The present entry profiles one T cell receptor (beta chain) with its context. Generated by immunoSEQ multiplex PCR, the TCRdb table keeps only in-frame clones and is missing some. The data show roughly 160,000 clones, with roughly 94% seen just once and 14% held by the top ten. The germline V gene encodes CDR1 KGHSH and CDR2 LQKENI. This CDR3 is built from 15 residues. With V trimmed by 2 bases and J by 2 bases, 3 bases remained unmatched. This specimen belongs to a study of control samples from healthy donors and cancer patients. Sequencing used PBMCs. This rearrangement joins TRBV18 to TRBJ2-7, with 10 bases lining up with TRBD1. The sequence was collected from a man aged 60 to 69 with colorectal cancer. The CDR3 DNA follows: TGTGCCAGCTCACCAGGAGGACAGGGGGCCTACGAGCAGTACTTC. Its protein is CASSPGGQGAYEQYF.